This T cell receptor (beta chain) originates from a study of neurological immune-mediated disorders. Study results and caveats: Because no CDR3 amino acid sequences were shared across subjects by expanded clones, private repertoires were suggested in all groups. The highest TCR clonal expansion occurred in HTLV-1-associated myelopathy; multiple sclerosis fell below healthy controls.

Synthesis of cDNA was accomplished via 5'RACE employing 10-nucleotide random UMIs. MiXCR was run by TCRdb on the 5' RACE reads, yielding one entry per CDR3 protein. The data hold roughly 13,000 distinct CDR3 sequences, with less than 11% observed a single time. CDR1 SGHVS and CDR2 FQNEAQ come from the germline V gene. The V end lost 3 bases, the J end lost 6 bases, and 8 bases lay between the germline ends. This CDR3 has 13 amino acids. The unsorted libraries were prepared from 2 million PBMCs (stored at -80 C). Of note for this clonotype: Its specificity is unknown.

This TCR came from a woman aged 40 to 50 in good health. The sample taken for sequencing was PBMCs. This sequence joins TRBV7-8 and TRBJ2-2, with D perhaps matching TRBD1 (5 bases). CDR3 sequence reads: CASSFARAGELFF. The CDR3 DNA reads TGTGCCAGCAGCTTTGCCAGGGCCGGGGAGCTGTTTTTT.